This record looks at one T cell receptor (beta chain) sequence and its context. Antigen specificity is unknown. The record originates from a study of OX40 agonist ivuxolimab in advanced cancers. Across the whole study: Clinicians treated patients with ivuxolimab, an agonistic anti-OX40 (CD134) antibody. Every patient in dose escalation had hepatocellular carcinoma, melanoma, renal cell or head and neck cancer. Findings of the study overall: Clones of CD4+ and CD8+ blood T cells grew by week 6 at doses of 0.1 to 3.0 mg/kg.

Patients who had autoimmune disease history or got systemic immunosuppression were left out. Profiling relied on immunoSEQ multiplex PCR, and the TCRdb table lists in-frame clones only, not all of them. Here the sample spans roughly 29,000 clones, about 90% being singletons. V was pared by 2 bases and J by 6 bases, with 10 bases between. Germline CDR1 reads MNHEY; CDR2 reads SVGAGI. The CDR3 loop spans 14 amino acids. V gene TRBV6-5 combines with J gene TRBJ2-2; D is ambiguous. The TCR originated in an adult with an advanced solid tumor such as melanoma, head and neck, liver or kidney cancer. The source material was CD4+ or CD8+ T cells sorted from blood, sampled in a trial of the OX40 agonist ivuxolimab. This CDR3 reads CASSYRHEAGELFF. The CDR3 DNA reads as TGTGCCAGCAGTTACCGACACGAGGCCGGGGAGCTGTTTTTT.